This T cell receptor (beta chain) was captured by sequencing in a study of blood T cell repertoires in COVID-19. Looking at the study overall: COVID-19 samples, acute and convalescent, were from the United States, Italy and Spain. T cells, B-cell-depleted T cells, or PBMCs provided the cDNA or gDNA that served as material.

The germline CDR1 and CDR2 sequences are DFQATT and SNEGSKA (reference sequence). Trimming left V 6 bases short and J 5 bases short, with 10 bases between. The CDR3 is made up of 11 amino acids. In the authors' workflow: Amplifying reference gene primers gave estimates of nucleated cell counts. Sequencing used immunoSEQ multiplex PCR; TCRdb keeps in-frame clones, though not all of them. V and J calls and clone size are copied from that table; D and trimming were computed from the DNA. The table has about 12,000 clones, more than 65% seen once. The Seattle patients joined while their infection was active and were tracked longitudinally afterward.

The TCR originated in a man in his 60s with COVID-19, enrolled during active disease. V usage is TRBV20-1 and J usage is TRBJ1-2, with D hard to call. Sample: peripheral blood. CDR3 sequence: CSAPSGYGYTF. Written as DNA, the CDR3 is TGCAGTGCGCCGTCGGGGTATGGCTACACCTTC.